Included here is one TCR beta chain sequence, with context. The antigen remains undetermined. The authors sorted CD4+ naive, central memory, regulatory and stem cell-like memory cells via CD45RO/CCR7/CD25/CD127/CD95/CD27. Post-sort purity exceeded 95% for all sorted populations. The investigators reverse transcribed all of the isolated RNA, so they sequenced expressed TCRB transcripts. Profiled with immunoSEQ multiplex PCR; TCRdb holds only in-frame clones, not every one. This sample has a few hundred thousand clones, with 9.6% found just once. V was pared by 0 bases and J by 1 base, with 11 bases between. The CDR3 consists of 15 residues. CDR1 SGHRS and CDR2 YFSETQ come from the germline V gene. This specimen belongs to a study of beta chain features in type 1 diabetes. Overall study findings and caveats: All four CD4+ subsets of Type 1 diabetes patients contained TCRB CDR3s that were moderately but significantly shorter. Among type 1 diabetes patients, VDJ junctions had fewer insertions and more deletions.

The TCR originated in a man aged 30 to 45 with type 1 diabetes. Material for sequencing was central memory CD4+ T cells from blood. This chain uses TRBV5-1 with TRBJ2-7, with D maybe TRBD2 (5 bases). CDR3 residues: CASSLENRGSYEQYF. The CDR3 DNA reads as TGCGCCAGCAGCTTGGAAAACCGGGGATCCTACGAGCAGTACTTC.